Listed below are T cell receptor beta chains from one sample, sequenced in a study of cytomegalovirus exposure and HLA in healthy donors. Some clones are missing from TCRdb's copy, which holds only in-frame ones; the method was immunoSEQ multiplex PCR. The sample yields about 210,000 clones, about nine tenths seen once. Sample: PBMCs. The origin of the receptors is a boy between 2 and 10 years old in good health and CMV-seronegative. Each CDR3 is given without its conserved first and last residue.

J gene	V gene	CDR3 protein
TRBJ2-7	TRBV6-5	ASSLGRSAEQY
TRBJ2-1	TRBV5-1	ASSLANLLVSYNEQF
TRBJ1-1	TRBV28	ASKRAGANTEAF
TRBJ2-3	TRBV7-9	ASSLARDSYTDTQY
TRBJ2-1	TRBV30	AWSDWGQGRNEQF
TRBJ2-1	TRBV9	ASSVDTGVNEQF
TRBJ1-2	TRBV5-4	ASSSSGEVTGYT
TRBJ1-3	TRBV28	ASSFSVGPGNTIY
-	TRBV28	ASSLELRRAYEQY
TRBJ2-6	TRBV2	ASSVYSGANVLT
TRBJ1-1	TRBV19	ASSGGQGAIGAF
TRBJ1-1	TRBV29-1	SVTTGLNTEAF
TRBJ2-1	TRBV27	ASSLLIGEVGEQF
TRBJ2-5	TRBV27	ASRDKGLAGRETQY
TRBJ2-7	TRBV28	ASSWVAGGSYEQY
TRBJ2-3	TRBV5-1	ASSARWDTQY
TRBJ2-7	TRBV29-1	SVLKLQGLDYEQY
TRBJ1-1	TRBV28	ASSLWGGVTNTEAF
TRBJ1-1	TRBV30	AWSAGTGATNTEAF